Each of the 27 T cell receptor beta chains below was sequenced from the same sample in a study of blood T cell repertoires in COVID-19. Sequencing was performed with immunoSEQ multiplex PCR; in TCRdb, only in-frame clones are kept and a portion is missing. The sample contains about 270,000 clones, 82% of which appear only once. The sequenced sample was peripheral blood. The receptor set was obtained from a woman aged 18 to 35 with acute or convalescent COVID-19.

CDR3 loop: CASSLDRRPYEQYF. The DNA for the CDR3 is TGTGCCAGCAGCCTGGACAGGCGCCCCTACGAGCAGTACTTC. The chain links TRBV14 to TRBJ2-7; TRBD1 aligns across 7 bases. V gave up 4 bases and J gave up 2 bases; unmatched junction bases: 5. Germline CDR1 and CDR2: SGHDN and FVKESK. The CDR3 is 14 residues long.

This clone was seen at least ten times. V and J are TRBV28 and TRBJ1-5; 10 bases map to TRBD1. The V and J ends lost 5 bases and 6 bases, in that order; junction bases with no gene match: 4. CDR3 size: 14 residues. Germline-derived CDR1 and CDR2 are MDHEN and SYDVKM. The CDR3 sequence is CASSMGQGRQPQHF. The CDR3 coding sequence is TGTGCCAGCAGTATGGGACAGGGGCGTCAGCCCCAGCATTTT. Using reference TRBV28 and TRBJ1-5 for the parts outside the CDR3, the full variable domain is DVKVTQSSRYLVKRTGEKVFLECVQDMDHENMFWYRQDPGLGLRLIYFSYDVKMKEKGDIPEGYSVSREKKERFSLILESASTNQTSMYLCASSMGQGRQPQHFGDGTRLSIL.

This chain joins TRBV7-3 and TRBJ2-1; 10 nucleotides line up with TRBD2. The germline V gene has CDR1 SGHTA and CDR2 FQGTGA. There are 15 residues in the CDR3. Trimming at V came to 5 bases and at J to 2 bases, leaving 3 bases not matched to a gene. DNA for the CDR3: TGTGCCAGCAGCAAAGGACTAGCGGCCTACAATGAGCAGTTCTTC. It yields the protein CASSKGLAAYNEQFF.

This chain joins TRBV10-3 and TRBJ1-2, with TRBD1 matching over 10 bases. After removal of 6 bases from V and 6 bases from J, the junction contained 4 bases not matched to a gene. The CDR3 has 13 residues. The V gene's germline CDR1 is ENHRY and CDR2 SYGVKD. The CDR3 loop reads CAIRGTGVDGYTF. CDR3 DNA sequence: TGTGCCATCAGAGGGACAGGGGTTGATGGCTACACCTTC.

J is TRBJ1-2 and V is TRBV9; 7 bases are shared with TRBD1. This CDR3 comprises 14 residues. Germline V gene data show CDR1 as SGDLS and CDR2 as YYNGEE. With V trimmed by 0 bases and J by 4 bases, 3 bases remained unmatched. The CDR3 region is CASSVGQGGYGYTF. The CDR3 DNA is TGTGCCAGCAGCGTAGGACAGGGTGGCTATGGCTACACCTTC. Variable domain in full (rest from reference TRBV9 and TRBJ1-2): DSGVTQTPKHLITATGQRVTLRCSPRSGDLSVYWYQQSLDQGLQFLIQYYNGEERAKGNILERFSAQQFPDLHSELNLSSLELGDSALYFCASSVGQGGYGYTFGSGTRLTVV.

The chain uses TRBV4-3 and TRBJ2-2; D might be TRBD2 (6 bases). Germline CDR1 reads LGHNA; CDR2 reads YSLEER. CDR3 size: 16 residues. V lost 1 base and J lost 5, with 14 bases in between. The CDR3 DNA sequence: TGCGCCAGCAGCCAAGGGGTAGCGGAGGGGACCGGGGAGCTGTTTTTT. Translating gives CASSQGVAEGTGELFF.

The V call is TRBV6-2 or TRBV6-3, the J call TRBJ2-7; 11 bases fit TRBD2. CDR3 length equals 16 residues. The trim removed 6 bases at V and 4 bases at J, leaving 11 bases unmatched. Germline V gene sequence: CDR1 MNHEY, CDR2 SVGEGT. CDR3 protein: CASSRVTSGIPYEQYF. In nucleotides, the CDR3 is TGTGCCAGCAGCCGCGTGACTAGCGGGATCCCTTACGAGCAGTACTTC.

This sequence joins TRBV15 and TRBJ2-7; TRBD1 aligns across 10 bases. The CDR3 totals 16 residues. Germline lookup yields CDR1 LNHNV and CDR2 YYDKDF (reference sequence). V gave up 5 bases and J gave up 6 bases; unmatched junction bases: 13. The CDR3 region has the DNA TGTGCCACCAGCTACCAACGACAGGGGGCTAAAGCCGAGCAGTACTTC. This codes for CATSYQRQGAKAEQYF. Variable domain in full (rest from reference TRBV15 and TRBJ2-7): DAMVIQNPRYQVTQFGKPVTLSCSQTLNHNVMYWYQQKSSQAPKLLFHYYDKDFNNEADTPDNFQSRRPNTSFCFLDIRSPGLGDTAMYLCATSYQRQGAKAEQYFGPGTRLTVT.

Here the CDR3 DNA reads TGTGCCAGCGACGACCAGAACGGGGTCTCTGGAAACACCATATATTTT. Protein product: CASDDQNGVSGNTIYF. The chain is built from TRBV2 and TRBJ1-3; D gene unclear. Germline loops: CDR1 SNHLY, CDR2 FYNNEI. V was trimmed by 8 bases and J by 0 bases, leaving 17 bases between them. This CDR3 has 16 residues.

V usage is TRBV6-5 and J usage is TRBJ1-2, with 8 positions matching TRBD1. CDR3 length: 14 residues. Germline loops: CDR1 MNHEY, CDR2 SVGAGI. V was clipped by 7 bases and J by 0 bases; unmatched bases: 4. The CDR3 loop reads CASNRQGTNYGYTF. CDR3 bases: TGTGCCAGCAACAGACAGGGGACTAACTATGGCTACACCTTC.

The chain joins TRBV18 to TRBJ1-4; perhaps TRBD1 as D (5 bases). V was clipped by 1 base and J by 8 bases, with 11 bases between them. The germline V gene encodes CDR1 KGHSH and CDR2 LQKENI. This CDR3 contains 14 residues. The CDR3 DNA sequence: TGTGCCAGCTCACCACTCAGGGCGGCGGAAAAACTGTTTTTT. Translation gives CASSPLRAAEKLFF. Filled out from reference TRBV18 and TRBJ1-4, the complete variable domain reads NAGVMQNPRHLVRRRGQEARLRCSPMKGHSHVYWYRQLPEEGLKFMVYLQKENIIDESGMPKERFSAEFPKEGPSILRIQQVVRGDSAAYFCASSPLRAAEKLFFGSGTQLSVL.

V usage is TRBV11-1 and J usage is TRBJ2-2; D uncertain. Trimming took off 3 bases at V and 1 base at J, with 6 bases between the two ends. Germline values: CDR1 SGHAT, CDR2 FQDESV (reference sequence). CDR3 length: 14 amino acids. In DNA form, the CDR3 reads TGTGCCAGCAGCTTCTATCGGAACACCGGGGAGCTGTTTTTT. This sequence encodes CASSFYRNTGELFF.

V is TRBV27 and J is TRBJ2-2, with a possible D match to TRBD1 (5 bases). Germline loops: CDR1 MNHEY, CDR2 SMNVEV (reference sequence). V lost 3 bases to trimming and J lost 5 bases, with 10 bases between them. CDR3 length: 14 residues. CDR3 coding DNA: TGTGCCAGCAGTTTCTCCAGGGCGACCGGGGAGCTGTTTTTT. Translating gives CASSFSRATGELFF.

The CDR3 coding sequence is TGCGCCAGCAGCTTGGATCCCAGCGGGAGAACGGAGCAGTACTTC. It yields the protein CASSLDPSGRTEQYF. The chain joins TRBV5-1 to TRBJ2-7; 8 bases align to TRBD2. Germline values: CDR1 SGHRS, CDR2 YFSETQ. CDR3 length equals 15 residues. The ends lost 0 bases at V and 7 bases at J; junction bases unmatched: 9.

In DNA, the CDR3 is TGTGCCAGCAGTGAACCCGGACAGGGGGCGGGAGAGCAGTACTTC. It encodes CASSEPGQGAGEQYF. The V and J genes are TRBV6-1 and TRBJ2-7, with 11 bases identical to TRBD1. Unmatched junction bases numbered 7, after V lost 2 bases and J lost 7 bases. The germline CDR1 and CDR2 sequences are MNHNS and SASEGT. This CDR3 region has 15 residues.

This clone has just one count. The CDR3: CASSAMDRSSYNSPLHF. The CDR3 region has the DNA TGTGCCAGCAGCGCCATGGACAGGAGCTCCTATAATTCACCCCTCCACTTT. The chain employs TRBV7-2 and TRBJ1-6; TRBD1 agrees at 7 bases. V lost 5 bases, J lost 0 bases, and 7 bases stayed unmatched. The CDR3 is made up of 17 amino acids. Germline V gives CDR1 SGHTA, CDR2 FQGNSA.

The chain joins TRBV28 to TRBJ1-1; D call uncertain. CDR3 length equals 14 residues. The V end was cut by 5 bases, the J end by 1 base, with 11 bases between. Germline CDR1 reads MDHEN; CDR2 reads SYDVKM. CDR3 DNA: TGTGCCAGCAGTCCCCGAGGGCAGAACACTGAAGCTTTCTTT. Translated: CASSPRGQNTEAFF.

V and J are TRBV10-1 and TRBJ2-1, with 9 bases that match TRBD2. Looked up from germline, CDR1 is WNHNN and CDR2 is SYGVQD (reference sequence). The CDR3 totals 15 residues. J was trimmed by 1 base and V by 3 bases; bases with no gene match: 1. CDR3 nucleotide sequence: TGCGCCAGCAGTGACAGCGGGGGGTCCTACAATGAGCAGTTCTTC. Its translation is CASSDSGGSYNEQFF.

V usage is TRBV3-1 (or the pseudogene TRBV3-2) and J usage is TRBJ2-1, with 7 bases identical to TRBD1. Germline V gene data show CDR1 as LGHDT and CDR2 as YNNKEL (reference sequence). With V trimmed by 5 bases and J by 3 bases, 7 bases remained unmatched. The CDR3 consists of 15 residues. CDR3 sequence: CASSRGQAFYNEQFF. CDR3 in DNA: TGTGCCAGCAGCAGAGGACAGGCTTTCTACAATGAGCAGTTCTTC.

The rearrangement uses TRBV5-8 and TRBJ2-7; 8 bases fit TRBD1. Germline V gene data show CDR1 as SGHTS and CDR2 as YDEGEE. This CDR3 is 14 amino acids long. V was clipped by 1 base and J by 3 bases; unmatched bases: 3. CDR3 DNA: TGTGCCAGCAGCTTGTACAGGGGGAGCTACGAGCAGTACTTC. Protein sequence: CASSLYRGSYEQYF.

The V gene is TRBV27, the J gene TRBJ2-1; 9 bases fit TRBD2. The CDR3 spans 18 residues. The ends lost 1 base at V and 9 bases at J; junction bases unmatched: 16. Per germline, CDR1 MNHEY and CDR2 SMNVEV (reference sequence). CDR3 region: CASSLYELAGAPGGEQFF. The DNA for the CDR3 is TGTGCCAGCAGTTTATATGAATTAGCGGGAGCCCCTGGCGGTGAGCAGTTCTTC.

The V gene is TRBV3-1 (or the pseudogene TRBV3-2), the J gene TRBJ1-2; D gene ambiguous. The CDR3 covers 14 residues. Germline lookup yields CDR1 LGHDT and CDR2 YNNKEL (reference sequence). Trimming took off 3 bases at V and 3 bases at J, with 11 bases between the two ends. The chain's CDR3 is CASSQTGSHYGYTF. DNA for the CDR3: TGTGCCAGCAGCCAGACCGGGTCTCACTATGGCTACACCTTC.

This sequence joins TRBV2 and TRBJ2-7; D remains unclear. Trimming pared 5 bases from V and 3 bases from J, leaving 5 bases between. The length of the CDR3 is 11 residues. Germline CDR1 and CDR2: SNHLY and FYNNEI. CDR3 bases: TGTGCCAGCAGTCCGGTCTACGAGCAGTACTTC. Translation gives CASSPVYEQYF. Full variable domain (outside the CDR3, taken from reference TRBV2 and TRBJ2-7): EPEVTQTPSHQVTQMGQEVILRCVPISNHLYFYWYRQILGQKVEFLVSFYNNEISEKSEIFDDQFSVERPDGSNFTLKIRSTKLEDSAMYFCASSPVYEQYFGPGTRLTVT.

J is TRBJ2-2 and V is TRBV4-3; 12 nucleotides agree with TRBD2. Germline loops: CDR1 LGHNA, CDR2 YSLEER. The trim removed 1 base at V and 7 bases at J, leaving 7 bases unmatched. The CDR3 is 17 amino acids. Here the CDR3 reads CASSQGAAGLAGGELFF. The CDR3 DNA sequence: TGCGCCAGCAGCCAAGGGGCTGCGGGACTAGCGGGCGGGGAGCTGTTTTTT.

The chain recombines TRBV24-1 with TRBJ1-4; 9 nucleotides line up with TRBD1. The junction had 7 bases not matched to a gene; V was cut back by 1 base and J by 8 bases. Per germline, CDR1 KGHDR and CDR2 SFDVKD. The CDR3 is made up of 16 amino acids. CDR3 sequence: CATSDFHRGRYEKLFF. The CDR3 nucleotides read TGTGCCACCAGTGATTTTCACAGGGGGCGATACGAAAAACTGTTTTTT.

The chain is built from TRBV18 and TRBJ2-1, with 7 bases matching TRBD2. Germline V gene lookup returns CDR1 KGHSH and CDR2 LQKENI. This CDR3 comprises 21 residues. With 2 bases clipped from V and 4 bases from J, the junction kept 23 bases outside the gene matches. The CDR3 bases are TGTGCCAGCTCACCATACGTAGGCAGCTCTGTTCTAGCGGCAACGTACAATGAGCAGTTCTTC. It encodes CASSPYVGSSVLAATYNEQFF.

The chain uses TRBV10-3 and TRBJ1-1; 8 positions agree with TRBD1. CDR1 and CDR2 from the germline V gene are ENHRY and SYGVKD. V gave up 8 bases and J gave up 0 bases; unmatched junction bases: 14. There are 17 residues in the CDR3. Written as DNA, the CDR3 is TGTGCCATCGCGAAAGGGACAGGAGATATCATGAACACTGAAGCTTTCTTT. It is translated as CAIAKGTGDIMNTEAFF.